This paragraph covers one T cell receptor (beta chain) sequence. Its antigen is still unknown. Only in-frame clones appear in the TCRdb table, and some are missing; sequencing was by immunoSEQ multiplex PCR. The profile shows approximately 28,000 clones, approximately 81% of them singletons. J lost 0 bases, V lost 5 bases, and 19 bases had no gene match. CDR1 is SGHNT, CDR2 YYREEE, per germline (reference sequence). This CDR3 region has 19 residues. The source of the sample is a study of PD-L1 blockade in urothelial cancer. At the level of the study: Before enrollment, 0 to 3 chemotherapy regimens had been given to patients. At 6 weeks and at 3 weeks (second dose) after treatment start, blood was analyzed. Study-wide results and caveats: Expansion of tumor-associated blood clones at 3 weeks was greater in durable-benefit patients.

Sample time point: peripheral blood 6 weeks after treatment start. The chain recombines TRBV5-4 with TRBJ1-2; 7 bases align to TRBD1. The sequence derives from a man in his sixties or seventies with urothelial cancer. The sample consisted of PBMCs, taken around atezolizumab (anti-PD-L1) treatment. The CDR3 loop is CASRRSGGGQLLANYGYTF. The CDR3 region has the DNA TGTGCCAGCAGGCGGTCTGGAGGGGGACAGCTTCTCGCTAACTATGGCTACACCTTC. The full variable domain, rest sourced from reference TRBV5-4 and TRBJ1-2, is ETGVTQSPTHLIKTRGQQVTLRCSSQSGHNTVSWYQQALGQGPQFIFQYYREEENGRGNFPPRFSGLQFPNYSSELNVNALELDDSALYLCASRRSGGGQLLANYGYTFGSGTRLTVV.